Shown below are 3 T cell receptor beta chains from a single sample sequenced in a study of T cell responses to AZD1222 COVID-19 vaccine. Sequenced by immunoSEQ multiplex PCR; TCRdb stores in-frame clones only, minus some. The sample contains some 93,000 clones, more than 75% of which appear only once. The sequencing used peripheral blood, collected 28 days after the second AZD1222 dose. The receptors originated from an adult who received the AZD1222 COVID-19 vaccine.

The rearrangement links TRBV6-5 to TRBJ1-2, with a tentative D call TRBD1 (5 bases). This CDR3 spans 13 amino acids. Germline V CDR1 and CDR2: MNHEY, SVGAGI. The V and J ends lost 5 bases and 1 base respectively, with 8 bases between them. Here the CDR3 DNA reads TGTGCCAGCAGTCCAGGGAATAACTATGGCTACACCTTC. Amino acids: CASSPGNNYGYTF.

The J gene is TRBJ2-5, the V gene TRBV6-5; D is unresolved. Germline CDR1 reads MNHEY; CDR2 reads SVGAGI. This CDR3 has 14 residues. V was clipped by 5 bases and J by 2 bases, with 12 bases between them. The CDR3 here is CASSPSRRQETQYF. As DNA, the CDR3 is TGTGCCAGCAGTCCCTCACGGCGGCAAGAGACCCAGTACTTC.

This clone came up a few times. The V and J genes are TRBV6-5 and TRBJ1-3; D gene uncertain. Germline V gene sequence: CDR1 MNHEY, CDR2 SVGAGI. The V end lost 6 bases, the J end lost 0 bases, and 9 bases lay between the germline ends. The CDR3 is 14 amino acids. CDR3 sequence reads: CASSWESSGNTIYF. DNA of the CDR3: TGTGCCAGCAGCTGGGAGAGCTCTGGAAACACCATATATTTT.